This T cell receptor beta chain came from a study of technical replicates of blood from a few donors (dated by TCRdb to the late 2010s). Concerning this clone itself: Its cognate antigen has yet to be identified. Base qualities are not recorded, but no much larger clone differs from it by a single base.

The germline V gene (reference sequence) provides CDR1 MNHNY and CDR2 SVGAGI. V trim: 2 bases; J trim: 1 base; unmatched bases: 0. The CDR3 covers 15 residues, taking in both the cysteine and the phenylalanine. Here the CDR3 DNA is all that survives: 45 bases in frame from base 1. The library relied on the immunoSEQ multiplex PCR assay. Entries here come from immuneACCESS through TCRdb and include only in-frame sequences with V and J called. Some clones fail to appear in such tables; in the studies checked, an unresolved V gene covers under half of the shortfall, and the cause of the remainder is unknown. The sample includes about 62,000 clones, with about 98% observed a single time. The leading ten clones occupy 0.16% of the sample.

The sequencing sample was made of T cells isolated from PBMCs. The TCR comes from a human donor in good health. The chain joins TRBV6-6 to TRBJ2-2; 8 middle bases align to TRBD1. The nucleotide sequence is given as TGTGCCAGCAGTTACGGACAGGGGAACACCGGGGAGCTGTTTTTT. Its protein reads: CASSYGQGNTGELFF.